These 2 T cell receptor beta chains came from one sample sequenced in a study of blood T cell repertoires in COVID-19. The table came from immunoSEQ multiplex PCR; TCRdb's copy has only in-frame clones and leaves some out. This table holds around 270,000 clones, roughly 89% found once. The material sequenced was peripheral blood. These TCRs come from a man aged 30-40 years with acute or convalescent COVID-19.

The chain links TRBV19 to TRBJ1-4; TRBD1 is a possible D gene (6 bases). The germline CDR1 and CDR2 sequences are LNHDA and SQIVND (reference sequence). CDR3 length: 16 residues. V lost 5 bases to trimming and J lost 7 bases, with 20 bases between them. CDR3 nucleotide sequence: TGTGCCAGTAGTTTCGAAGCGCGGGGGGGGCGTGAAAAACTGTTTTTT. Protein sequence: CASSFEARGGREKLFF.

V is TRBV28 and J is TRBJ1-5, with 10 positions matching TRBD1. The CDR3 is 18 amino acids. In germline, CDR1 is MDHEN, CDR2 SYDVKM. The trim removed 4 bases at V and 0 bases at J, leaving 9 bases unmatched. CDR3 sequence reads: CASSWVGTGAYSNQPQHF. DNA of the CDR3: TGTGCCAGCAGTTGGGTCGGGACAGGGGCTTATAGCAATCAGCCCCAGCATTTT.